This T cell receptor (beta chain) was observed in a study of early T cells in non-severe SARS-CoV-2 infection. Per germline, CDR1 SGHTA and CDR2 FQGNSA. V dropped 4 bases and J dropped 0 bases, with 7 bases sitting between them. The CDR3 totals 15 residues. From the 5' RACE reads, TCRdb called clonotypes with MiXCR, one entry per CDR3 protein. In the table there are tens of thousands of distinct CDR3 sequences, approximately 13% of which are singletons. The TCR originated in an adult who was a healthcare worker with PCR-confirmed SARS-CoV-2 infection or an uninfected control (not recorded which). The chain is built from TRBV7-2 and TRBJ2-6; no reliable D call. Sequencing input: whole blood. CDR3 sequence (DNA): TGTGCCAGCAGCTCTTGGCGCTCTGGGGCCAACGTCCTGACTTTC. It encodes CASSSWRSGANVLTF.